The TCR beta chain under discussion was sequenced for a study of blood T cells in healthy people across ages (dated by TCRdb to the mid-2010s). About the investigation overall: Template switching captured roughly one uniquely barcoded TCR beta cDNA molecule per two T cells in model experiments. To track age-related changes in TCR beta repertoire diversity, the study relied on deep sequencing normalized with unique cDNA molecular identifiers. Four age groups were formed from the donors: young (average approximately 15 years), middle-aged (more than 35), aged (more than 55) and long-lived (less than 85). To avoid experimental bias, donors of different ages were distributed randomly across sequencing lanes. Using the same blood draw, the study looked at two additional independent replicas of 1 million unique cDNA reads for two donors, one aged 18 to 30 and the other aged 80 or older.

According to the germline V gene, CDR1 reads MNHEY and CDR2 reads SVGAGI. Trimming removed 10 bases from V and 2 bases from J, leaving 12 bases between the germline ends. The CDR3, from cysteine to phenylalanine, totals 13 residues. Just the 39-base CDR3 DNA is kept, in frame starting at base 1. Only a few counts were recorded for this clonotype. Its antigen is unknown. Base quality data are lacking; no much larger clone is found one base away. The method was 5' RACE. The instrument was an Illumina HiSeq 2500. A second PCR of 7 to 11 cycles was performed with a sample-barcoded 5' primer and a J-beta primer mix. A template-switch 5' adaptor carrying 12 random nucleotides introduced a unique molecular identifier onto each TCR beta cDNA molecule. Each sample yielded at least 3 million CDR3-containing paired-end reads. The Mint cDNA synthesis kit, primed by a TRBC-specific oligonucleotide, was used to synthesize first-strand cDNA from all RNA. Following uracil-DNA glycosylase treatment, all cDNA underwent a first 18-cycle PCR with the universal primers M1SS and BC2_uni_R. Under the source paper's analysis protocol: Normalization of each sample was performed by random selection of 1 million high-quality reads, each carrying a distinct molecular identifier. Instead of being binned into consensus sequences, reads with shared molecular identifiers were discarded. MiTCR, with a Q25 quality threshold and the strictest error-elimination algorithm, was used for CDR3 identification, clonotype clustering and error correction. A nonparametric unseen species model using Euler transformation provided a lower-bound estimate of total TCR beta diversity. TCRdb handled the public reads itself, with Q25 trimming in fastp and clone calling in MiXCR, and kept productive beta chains. Rows are unified per CDR3 protein, each entry keeping the most common DNA and genes. None of the V and J calls come from the authors' own analysis; TCRdb made them. This sample is represented by around 650,000 distinct CDR3 sequences; 32% of them were singletons. In total, the top ten clones hold 15% of the sample.

The roughly 39 donors, aged about 6 to 100 years, were systemically healthy Caucasian individuals from Russia. Ten milliliters of peripheral blood were drawn from each donor into EDTA-treated Vacutainer tubes. Ficoll-Paque density-gradient centrifugation was used to isolate PBMCs, with at least 7 million obtained per sample. Trizol reagent was used to extract total RNA from the PBMCs, yielding at least 5.5 micrograms per sample. For every donor, flow cytometry on a PBMC aliquot measured the percentage of naive CD45RAhigh/CD27high T cells. The research as a whole found: As age increased, observed TCR beta diversity per million T cells dropped in a roughly linear way, and a significant reduction was already evident by age approximately 40. Because the CMV infection status of the donors was unknown, age-related changes in expanded clonotypes may potentially have been confounded. Bulk unsorted PBMC profiling prevented conclusive comparison of naive and antigen-experienced compartments. Estimates of total diversity from one million sequenced T cells were regarded as lower bounds and underestimates. There was a strong correlation between observed TCR beta diversity and the percentage of naive T cells measured by flow cytometry. Compared with the aged group, the long-lived group had more naive CD4+ T cells, fewer expanded clones and increased TCR diversity, suggesting age selection.

The TCR comes from a woman aged 80 or over in good health. Donor details come from another sample of the same person, matched by shared clones. Sequencing input: blood. Recombination connected TRBV6-5 to TRBJ1-5; the D region possibly corresponds to TRBD1 (6 bases align). The CDR3 region has the sequence CATSRGGNQPQHF. The nucleotides are TGTGCCACCTCAAGGGGGGGCAATCAGCCCCAGCATTTT.